This T cell receptor (beta chain) is drawn from a study of T cells in Graves' hyperthyroidism and ophthalmopathy. Calling Graves' hyperthyroidism stable meant ophthalmopathy did not progress within 18 months. The CDR3 covers 14 residues. Germline V CDR1 and CDR2: GTSNPN, SVGIG (reference sequence). The V and J ends lost 2 bases and 1 base respectively, with 11 bases between them. This clonotype was seen at least ten times. RNA transcripts were the template for amplifying TCR beta CDR3 regions. The TCR CDR3 was amplified in a first-round RT-PCR using the HTBI primer set. TCRdb independently ran MiXCR on the multiplex PCR reads; one entry per CDR3 protein. The sample includes about 420,000 distinct CDR3 sequences, 15% to 19% seen only once; the top ten take around 7.3%.

Source material: blood. The J gene is TRBJ2-5, the V gene TRBV30; the D call may be TRBD1 or TRBD2 (5 bases each). This TCR derives from a young woman with Graves' hyperthyroidism. In DNA form, the CDR3 reads TGTGCCTGGAGTTCGGGACCGTCCCAAGAGACCCAGTACTTC. Translating it yields CAWSSGPSQETQYF.